This TCR beta chain appears in the sequencing data of a study of shared clonotypes between healthy human individuals. Those who donated, Caucasian adults without exception, all lived in Nashville, Tennessee. As concerns this clone: Its specificity is unknown.

Germline CDR1 SGHVS, CDR2 FNYEAQ. The CDR3 is 12 amino acids. The V end was cut by 5 bases, the J end by 0 bases, with 5 bases between. Whole-study results and caveats: In a few donors, approximately 5% of naive CD4 clonotypes appeared in common. Only blood underwent sampling, and tissue repertoires likely differ. Across subsets, estimated richness was generally greater for naive than for memory populations.

Here immunoSEQ multiplex PCR was the method, and the copy in TCRdb shows in-frame clones only, minus some. Here the sample spans some 100,000 clones, about 71% being singletons. This chain connects TRBV7-6 to TRBJ2-7; D remains unclear. The sequence came from a woman between 25 and 40 years old in good health. Sequencing input: memory CD8+ T cells sorted from blood. Noted subset: CD45RO+ cells pooled with CCR7-negative TemRA cells. The CDR3 sequence: CASSPTSYEQYF. CDR3 in DNA: TGTGCCAGCAGCCCAACCTCCTACGAGCAGTACTTC. The variable domain in full, with the rest retrieved from reference TRBV7-6 and TRBJ2-7, is GAGVSQSPRYKVTKRGQDVALRCDPISGHVSLYWYRQALGQGPEFLTYFNYEAQQDKSGLPNDRFSAERPEGSISTLTIQRTEQRDSAMYRCASSPTSYEQYFGPGTRLTVT.